These 2 T cell receptor beta chains share one sample of origin, sequenced in a study of human versus mouse CDR3 diversity and MHC coevolution. Assay: immunoSEQ multiplex PCR; the TCRdb copy retains only in-frame clones and omits some. This table holds just under 60,000 clones, 94% found once. Sequences were obtained from naive CD4+ T cells from blood. The subset denotes: CD45RO-negative CD62L-positive naive CD4 T cells. These receptors originate from a person in their sixties or seventies in good health.

The V and J genes are TRBV21-1 and TRBJ2-1; the D call TRBD2 from the table was never checked on the DNA. TRBV21-1 is noted as a pseudogene. The CDR3 spans 19 residues. CDR3 sequence (DNA): TGTGCCAGCAGCAAAGGGGTGGGAGACCGGGCCAAGGCGGGCAATGAGCAGTTCTTC. It yields the protein CASSKGVGDRAKAGNEQFF.

For the CDR3, the DNA is TGCGCCAGCAGCTTTACGGCAGGGGGCCAGTTAAGGGATGAGCAGTTCTTC. Its protein is CASSFTAGGQLRDEQFF. The chain carries TRBV5-1 and TRBJ2-1; TRBD1 agrees at 8 bases. The CDR3 has 17 residues. CDR1 is SGHRS, CDR2 YFSETQ, per germline. V shed 2 bases, J shed 8 bases, and the junction held 15 bases outside the gene matches.